This passage covers 24 T cell receptor beta chains from one sample sequenced in a study of breast tumors, draining lymph nodes, adjacent tissues. Axillary draining lymph nodes of breast cancer patients supplied the node samples. From the multiplex PCR reads, TCRdb called clonotypes with MiXCR, one entry per CDR3 protein. This table holds over 250,000 distinct CDR3 sequences, 30% found once. Input material: axillary lymph node tissue. These receptor sequences come from a female donor with breast cancer. Some clones in this sample may be carry-over from other donors' samples.

Points on this clonotype: A read error may account for a junction end that differs from germline. The chain joins TRBV10-3 to TRBJ2-1; D call uncertain. This CDR3 has 14 residues. Germline values: CDR1 ENHRY, CDR2 SYGVKD. CDR3 protein: CAIRTRSSYNEQFF. The CDR3 coding sequence is TGCGCCATCCGGACGAGGAGCTCCTACAATGAGCAGTTCTTC.

This clonotype was observed at least ten times. The J gene is TRBJ2-3, the V gene TRBV15; D remains ambiguous. The CDR3 length is 14 residues. Per germline, CDR1 LNHNV and CDR2 YYDKDF (reference sequence). The V end lost 0 bases, the J end lost 2 bases, and 6 bases lay between the germline ends. The CDR3 bases are TGTGCCACCAGCAGAGATTACTCCACAGATACGCAGTATTTT. Encoded protein: CATSRDYSTDTQYF.

This clonotype has ten or more counts. The chain has TRBV9 and TRBJ1-5; possibly TRBD1 for D (5 bases). Germline CDR1 reads SGDLS; CDR2 reads YYNGEE. The CDR3 is 14 amino acids. V lost 0 bases to trimming and J lost 2 bases, with 6 bases between them. CDR3 residues: CASSVGGGNQPQHF. The CDR3 DNA sequence: TGTGCCAGCAGCGTAGGGGGGGGCAATCAGCCCCAGCATTTT.

This clonotype was seen at least ten times. V usage is TRBV7-8 and J usage is TRBJ2-1, with 7 bases that match TRBD1. Unmatched junction bases numbered 14, after V lost 4 bases and J lost 5 bases. Looked up from germline, CDR1 is SGHVS and CDR2 is FQNEAQ. The CDR3 is made up of 17 amino acids. This chain's CDR3 is CASSSRLTGQGNNEQFF. CDR3 DNA sequence: TGTGCCAGCAGCTCAAGACTGACAGGGCAAGGCAACAATGAGCAGTTCTTC.

The sample holds many counts of this clonotype. The chain carries TRBV20-1 and TRBJ2-5; possibly TRBD2 for D (7 bases). This CDR3 contains 15 residues. V lost 3 bases to trimming and J lost 1 base, with 15 bases between them. Per the germline V gene, CDR1 is DFQATT and CDR2 is SNEGSKA (reference sequence). The CDR3 bases are TGCAGTGCTAGTCCGCGGGGGCTGACCCAAGAGACCCAGTACTTC. Residues: CSASPRGLTQETQYF.

V is TRBV7-2 and J is TRBJ2-5, with D tentatively TRBD1 (6 bases). V dropped 5 bases and J dropped 1 base, with 11 bases sitting between them. The V gene's germline CDR1 is SGHTA and CDR2 FQGNSA. This CDR3 is built from 14 residues. DNA for the CDR3: TGTGCCAGCAGCATACAGGGTGGCCAAGAGACCCAGTACTTC. Amino acid sequence: CASSIQGGQETQYF.

This clonotype was found many times. The chain has TRBV4-2 and TRBJ2-7; TRBD1 aligns across 10 bases. The V gene end was trimmed by 0 bases and the J gene end by 4 bases; junction bases not matched to a gene: 12. The CDR3 runs to 18 residues. Looked up from germline, CDR1 is LGHNA and CDR2 is YNFKEQ. The CDR3 DNA reads TGTGCCAGCAGCCAAGATTTGCTCGGCGGGACAGGGGCGTACGAGCAGTACTTC. This gives the protein CASSQDLLGGTGAYEQYF.

This clonotype occurred a few times. Lacking the conserved final phenylalanine or tryptophan, this CDR3 likely reflects a read error. The chain couples TRBV19 to TRBJ2-7; maybe TRBD1 (6 bases). Germline assignment: CDR1 LNHDA and CDR2 SQIVND (reference sequence). This CDR3 is 16 amino acids long. V gave up 5 bases and J gave up 0 bases, with 17 bases separating them. CDR3 in DNA: TGTGCCAGTAGTCCACCGACAGGAAAGAGCTCCTACGAGCAGTACTCC. Protein: CASSPPTGKSSYEQYS.

This clonotype was counted many times. This chain joins TRBV11-2 and TRBJ2-7, with 8 nucleotides matching TRBD1. Germline CDR1 is SGHAT and CDR2 is FQNNGV. The CDR3 runs to 15 residues. After removal of 6 bases from V and 3 bases from J, the junction contained 10 bases not matched to a gene. The CDR3 sequence is CASRSGTGLNYEQYF. CDR3 nucleotide sequence: TGTGCCAGCAGATCCGGGACAGGCCTAAACTACGAGCAGTACTTC.

This clonotype appeared many times. The V gene is TRBV3-1, the J gene TRBJ2-5; D is possibly TRBD2 (5 bases). Trimming stripped 5 bases from V and 7 bases from J, with 8 bases between. The CDR3 loop spans 11 amino acids. Germline CDR1 is LGHDT and CDR2 is YNNKEL (reference sequence). For the CDR3, the DNA is TGTGCCAGCAGCTTCCGGGGGACCCAGTACTTC. Translating it yields CASSFRGTQYF.

The genes are TRBV4-1 and TRBJ2-7; D may be TRBD1 (6 bases). The CDR3 contains 17 residues. CDR1 MGHRA and CDR2 YSYEKL come from the germline V gene. The germline V and J ends were trimmed by 2 bases and 4 bases, with 21 bases remaining between them. The CDR3 sequence: CASSQNPGDTVLYEQYF. CDR3 nucleotide sequence: TGCGCCAGCAGCCAAAATCCTGGGGACACCGTTTTATACGAGCAGTACTTC.

Comment on this clonotype: One base away lies a much larger clone, so this may be a sequencing read error. This chain uses TRBV4-1 with TRBJ2-2, with D perhaps matching TRBD1 (7 bases). Per germline, CDR1 MGHRA and CDR2 YSYEKL. The CDR3 loop spans 16 amino acids. Trimming removed 9 bases at V and 5 bases at J, with 22 bases between. CDR3 coding DNA: TGCGCCAGGGACAGGAGGGAAGCAGTGAGGACCGGGGAGCTGTTTTTT. This codes for CARDRREAVRTGELFF.

Many counts were recorded for this clonotype. This chain connects TRBV27 to TRBJ2-5, with D maybe TRBD2 (5 bases). Germline assignment: CDR1 MNHEY and CDR2 SMNVEV (reference sequence). CDR3 length: 14 residues. Between the trimmed V and J ends, which lost 5 bases and 1 base, there was a span of 11 bases. The CDR3 loop is CASSPGGFQETQYF. CDR3 coding DNA: TGTGCCAGCAGTCCCGGCGGGTTCCAAGAGACCCAGTACTTC.

This clonotype occurred many times. V gene TRBV20-1 combines with J gene TRBJ2-5; D unclear. There are 14 residues in the CDR3. The V end lost 0 bases, the J end lost 0 bases, and 8 bases lay between the germline ends. The germline CDR1 and CDR2 sequences are DFQATT and SNEGSKA (reference sequence). The CDR3 reads CSARETAYQETQYF. The DNA for the CDR3 is TGCAGTGCTAGAGAAACAGCGTACCAAGAGACCCAGTACTTC.

This clonotype was seen many times. The V call is TRBV30, the J call TRBJ1-3; D gene unclear. Trimming took 4 bases from V and 7 from J, leaving 11 bases between them. The CDR3 has 12 residues. From germline, CDR1 is GTSNPN and CDR2 SVGIG (reference sequence). The CDR3 DNA reads TGTGCCTGGACACCCGACCGGAACACCATATATTTT. Its translation is CAWTPDRNTIYF. The whole variable domain, filled in from reference TRBV30 and TRBJ1-3, reads SQTIHQWPATLVQPVGSPLSLECTVEGTSNPNLYWYRQAAGRGLQLLFYSVGIGQISSEVPQNLSASRPQDRQFILSSKKLLLSDSGFYLCAWTPDRNTIYFGEGSWLTVV.

The chain has TRBV19 and TRBJ2-1; 11 bases align to TRBD1. The V segment lost 5 bases and the J segment 0 bases; nucleotides outside the gene matches: 24. Germline assignment: CDR1 LNHDA and CDR2 SQIVND (reference sequence). The CDR3 consists of 23 residues. The CDR3 here is CASSLTGTGGGKGELSSYNEQFF. The DNA for the CDR3 is TGTGCCAGTAGTTTAACCGGGACAGGGGGGGGTAAGGGCGAGCTGAGCTCCTACAATGAGCAGTTCTTC.

This clonotype was detected many times. The chain recombines TRBV15 with TRBJ2-1, with TRBD1 identical over 8 bases. CDR3 length: 15 residues. V shed 1 base, J shed 8 bases, and the junction held 7 bases outside the gene matches. In germline, CDR1 is LNHNV, CDR2 YYDKDF (reference sequence). CDR3 residues: CATSRGQGRFDEQFF. In DNA, the CDR3 is TGTGCCACCAGCAGAGGACAGGGGCGGTTCGATGAGCAGTTCTTC.

This chain connects TRBV12-3 or TRBV12-4 to TRBJ1-4; TRBD1 matches at 7 bases. The CDR3 has 16 residues. V was pared by 7 bases and J by 0 bases, with 8 bases of the junction left unmatched. The CDR3 sequence is CASNRWGTATNEKLFF. DNA of the CDR3: TGTGCCAGCAACCGATGGGGGACAGCAACTAATGAAAAACTGTTTTTT.

This clonotype showed up many times. V and J are TRBV7-9 and TRBJ2-7; perhaps D is TRBD1 or TRBD2 (5 bases each). CDR3 length: 14 amino acids. V was pared by 1 base and J by 2 bases, with 9 bases between. Germline CDR1 reads SEHNR; CDR2 reads FQNEAQ (reference sequence). The CDR3 loop is CASSLGLGAYEQYF. The DNA for the CDR3 is TGTGCCAGCAGCTTAGGGTTGGGGGCCTACGAGCAGTACTTC.

This clonotype occurred many times. The chain uses TRBV10-3 and TRBJ2-7; D is unresolved. Germline V gives CDR1 ENHRY, CDR2 SYGVKD. The V end lost 8 bases, the J end lost 1 base, and 9 bases lay between the germline ends. The CDR3 spans 12 residues. DNA of the CDR3: TGTGCCATCCTAGGCACGTCCTACGAGCAGTACTTC. Translated, it gives CAILGTSYEQYF.

The V gene is TRBV19, the J gene TRBJ2-2; 8 positions match TRBD1. The CDR3 is made up of 17 amino acids. The germline CDR1 and CDR2 sequences are LNHDA and SQIVND (reference sequence). The V segment lost 10 bases and the J segment 7 bases; nucleotides outside the gene matches: 20. The CDR3 bases are TGTGCCACCCGGGACAGGCGGAACGAGCGGTACTTCGGGGAGCTGTTTTTT. Protein sequence: CATRDRRNERYFGELFF.

This clonotype occurred many times. The chain has TRBV2 and TRBJ2-2, with unresolved D. CDR3 length: 14 amino acids. Trimming removed 9 bases from V and 2 bases from J, with 13 bases in between. Germline V lookup: CDR1 SNHLY, CDR2 FYNNEI. The CDR3 sequence: CASIRVTNTGELFF. CDR3 nucleotide sequence: TGTGCCAGTATTCGGGTGACCAACACCGGGGAGCTGTTTTTT.

This clonotype was seen only a few times. This may come from a read error, since a much larger clone is one base off. The conserved final phenylalanine or tryptophan is absent from the CDR3, which likely points to a read error. Written as DNA, the CDR3 is TGCAGTGCTAGTACGAATGAGCAGTTCTCC. Encoded protein: CSASTNEQFS. The chain joins TRBV20-1 to TRBJ2-1, with D unclear. Germline V gives CDR1 DFQATT, CDR2 SNEGSKA (reference sequence). Deletions cut 3 bases from V and 7 bases from J, with 4 bases between. This CDR3 is 10 amino acids long.

This sequence joins TRBV24-1 and TRBJ1-2, with D uncertain. V was trimmed by 6 bases and J by 2 bases, leaving 15 bases between them. The CDR3 runs to 15 residues. The germline V gene encodes CDR1 KGHDR and CDR2 SFDVKD. CDR3 sequence reads: CATSLAPMENYGYTF. In nucleotides, the CDR3 is TGTGCCACCAGTTTAGCCCCGATGGAAAACTATGGCTACACCTTC.